These 15 T cell receptor beta chains were sequenced from one sample in a study of blood T cell repertoires in COVID-19. Data came from immunoSEQ multiplex PCR; TCRdb stores just in-frame clones and leaves some out. This table holds approximately 73,000 clones, about 89% found once. Sequencing was performed on peripheral blood. The receptors originated from a woman aged 60 to 75 with acute or convalescent COVID-19.

The gene calls are TRBV5-1 and TRBJ2-1, with D possibly TRBD1 on 6 matching bases. Germline V gene data show CDR1 as SGHRS and CDR2 as YFSETQ. V was clipped by 4 bases and J by 1 base, with 21 bases between them. The CDR3 has 18 residues. In DNA, the CDR3 is TGCGCCAGCAGCCCCCAAGTAGCACAGGGTCATTCCTACAATGAGCAGTTCTTC. Translation: CASSPQVAQGHSYNEQFF.

This sequence joins TRBV6-5 and TRBJ2-7, with D unclear. In germline, CDR1 is MNHEY, CDR2 SVGAGI. The CDR3 runs 15 residues. V was shortened by 0 bases and J by 4 bases, with 13 bases between the two germline ends. CDR3 DNA sequence: TGTGCCAGCAGTTACTCCTCCAGGAACTCTTACGAGCAGTACTTC. Its translation: CASSYSSRNSYEQYF.

The V and J genes are TRBV19 and TRBJ2-3; TRBD2 matches 14 bases. This CDR3 region has 14 residues. The V gene end was trimmed by 11 bases and the J gene end by 3 bases; junction bases not matched to a gene: 4. Per germline, CDR1 LNHDA and CDR2 SQIVND (reference sequence). CDR3 amino acids: CASGLAGETDTQYF. The CDR3 DNA sequence: TGTGCCTCGGGACTAGCGGGAGAAACAGATACGCAGTATTTT. Full variable domain (missing parts from reference TRBV19 and TRBJ2-3): DGGITQSPKYLFRKEGQNVTLSCEQNLNHDAMYWYRQDPGQGLRLIYYSQIVNDFQKGDIAEGYSVSREKKESFPLTVTSAQKNPTAFYLCASGLAGETDTQYFGPGTRLTVL.

The V call is TRBV7-2, the J call TRBJ2-7; 8 positions agree with TRBD2. V lost 6 bases to trimming and J lost 0 bases; unmatched junction nucleotides: 4. The germline V gene has CDR1 SGHTA and CDR2 FQGNSA. The length of the CDR3 is 14 residues. CDR3 loop: CASRPTSDSYEQYF. In nucleotides, the CDR3 is TGTGCCAGCAGGCCGACTAGCGACTCCTACGAGCAGTACTTC.

CDR3 nucleotide sequence: TGTGCCAGCAGCTTAGCGCGGCTCCCCTCTGGCTACACCTTC. This sequence encodes CASSLARLPSGYTF. The chain joins TRBV7-2 to TRBJ1-2; D is uncertain. The CDR3 consists of 14 residues. Germline values: CDR1 SGHTA, CDR2 FQGNSA. Trimming stripped 0 bases from V and 7 bases from J, with 12 bases between.

The rearrangement links TRBV19 to TRBJ1-2; a weak D match, TRBD1 (5 bases). This CDR3 spans 15 amino acids. Germline CDR1 and CDR2: LNHDA and SQIVND (reference sequence). V shed 4 bases and J shed 4 bases, with 16 bases lying between them. CDR3 in amino acids: CASSTSFGGSYGYTF. The CDR3 nucleotides read TGTGCCAGTAGTACTTCCTTTGGGGGGTCCTATGGCTACACCTTC.

The count of this clone is one. This chain uses TRBV5-4 with TRBJ2-7; 8 positions agree with TRBD1. The CDR3 has 14 residues. V was pared by 2 bases and J by 4 bases, with 5 bases of the junction left unmatched. Germline V gene data show CDR1 as SGHNT and CDR2 as YYREEE (reference sequence). The CDR3 DNA reads as TGTGCCAGCAGCTTTCAGGGGACAGGTTACGAGCAGTACTTC. This codes for CASSFQGTGYEQYF.

The V call is TRBV2, the J call TRBJ2-7; D might be TRBD2 (5 bases). Trimming took 2 bases from V and 6 from J, leaving 11 bases between them. Germline assignment: CDR1 SNHLY and CDR2 FYNNEI. This CDR3 is built from 13 residues. CDR3: CASSENEGSEQYF. The CDR3 DNA sequence: TGTGCCAGCAGTGAAAATGAGGGAAGCGAGCAGTACTTC. Full variable domain (missing parts from reference TRBV2 and TRBJ2-7): EPEVTQTPSHQVTQMGQEVILRCVPISNHLYFYWYRQILGQKVEFLVSFYNNEISEKSEIFDDQFSVERPDGSNFTLKIRSTKLEDSAMYFCASSENEGSEQYFGPGTRLTVT.

The gene calls are TRBV29-1 and TRBJ2-1, with D perhaps TRBD1 (5 bases). The CDR3 extends over 12 amino acids. V lost 5 bases to trimming and J lost 4 bases, with 9 bases between them. Germline V gene lookup returns CDR1 SQVTM and CDR2 ANQGSEA. In DNA form, the CDR3 reads TGCAGCGTTCCCGACAGTTACAATGAGCAGTTCTTC. Its translation is CSVPDSYNEQFF.

The genes are TRBV18 and TRBJ1-4, with D uncertain. The CDR3 covers 13 residues. CDR1 and CDR2 from the germline V gene are KGHSH and LQKENI. V was pared by 0 bases and J by 7 bases, with 6 bases between. CDR3 region: CASSPPSSEKLFF. The CDR3 DNA follows: TGTGCCAGCTCACCACCGAGTTCTGAAAAACTGTTTTTT. The complete variable domain, with remaining parts taken from reference TRBV18 and TRBJ1-4, reads NAGVMQNPRHLVRRRGQEARLRCSPMKGHSHVYWYRQLPEEGLKFMVYLQKENIIDESGMPKERFSAEFPKEGPSILRIQQVVRGDSAAYFCASSPPSSEKLFFGSGTQLSVL.

The chain uses TRBV9 and TRBJ1-2; perhaps TRBD1 as D (6 bases). Trimming left V 3 bases short and J 6 bases short, with 12 bases between. The CDR3 loop spans 13 amino acids. Per the germline V gene, CDR1 is SGDLS and CDR2 is YYNGEE. CDR3 region: CASSAWTVDGYTF. CDR3 in DNA: TGTGCCAGCAGCGCCTGGACAGTGGATGGCTACACCTTC.

This chain uses TRBV6-2 or TRBV6-3 with TRBJ1-1; 7 bases map to TRBD1. Per the germline V gene, CDR1 is MNHEY and CDR2 is SVGEGT. The V gene end was trimmed by 2 bases and the J gene end by 8 bases; junction bases not matched to a gene: 5. The CDR3 loop spans 13 amino acids. In DNA form, the CDR3 reads TGTGCCAGCAGTTACCCGGACAGGAGGGAAGCTTTCTTT. This codes for CASSYPDRREAFF.

The chain recombines TRBV18 with TRBJ2-7; 7 bases align to TRBD1. CDR3 size: 14 residues. V was clipped by 0 bases and J by 5 bases; unmatched bases: 4. Germline V CDR1 and CDR2: KGHSH, LQKENI. The CDR3 loop reads CASSPPDREHEQYF. CDR3 DNA sequence: TGTGCCAGCTCACCACCCGACAGGGAACACGAGCAGTACTTC.

The chain combines TRBV28 with TRBJ1-4; the D gene is possibly TRBD1 (5 bases). The V and J ends lost 6 bases and 7 bases respectively, with 21 bases between them. CDR1 is MDHEN and CDR2 is SYDVKM in the germline V gene. The length of the CDR3 is 16 residues. CDR3: CASRPDSGFGSEKLFF. CDR3 coding DNA: TGTGCCAGCAGGCCCGACAGTGGGTTTGGTAGTGAAAAACTGTTTTTT. The full variable domain, completed using reference TRBV28 and TRBJ1-4, is DVKVTQSSRYLVKRTGEKVFLECVQDMDHENMFWYRQDPGLGLRLIYFSYDVKMKEKGDIPEGYSVSREKKERFSLILESASTNQTSMYLCASRPDSGFGSEKLFFGSGTQLSVL.

The rearrangement uses TRBV5-6 and TRBJ2-7; D possibly corresponds to TRBD1 (6 bases). Trimming left V 0 bases short and J 3 bases short, with 13 bases between. From germline, CDR1 is SGHDT and CDR2 YYEEEE. CDR3 length: 15 amino acids. CDR3 DNA: TGTGCCAGCAGCTTGGGGTTGACAGGACGCTACGAGCAGTACTTC. Translation: CASSLGLTGRYEQYF.